This T cell receptor (beta chain) was captured by sequencing in a study of tumor-infiltrating lymphocytes in oesophageal squamous cell carcinoma listed by TCRdb under 2016. The library was prepared using PCR. The sequencing machine was an Illumina HiSeq 2000. TCRdb passed the public sequencing reads through fastp at Q25 and MiXCR, retaining productive beta sequences. CDR3 protein sequences are deduplicated, and each keeps its most common genes and DNA. For this sample there are some 15,000 distinct CDR3 sequences; about 55% appear just once. About 30% of the sample comes from the top ten. This clonotype was seen a handful of times. Its antigen is not yet known. No quality values exist for individual bases; no much larger clone is one base distant. The CDR3 sequence holds 17 residues, the cysteine and phenylalanine included. The only DNA kept is the CDR3, 51 bases in frame from the first base. CDR1 and CDR2 (SGHTA, FQGNSA) derive from the germline V gene.

What was sequenced was esophageal tumor tissue. The sequence derives from a female donor with esophageal squamous cell carcinoma. Rearrangement joined TRBV7-2 to TRBJ2-3; TRBD2 lines up with 8 middle nucleotides. The J call may be incorrect, as the DNA end agrees better with TRBJ2-5. The DNA reads TGTGCCAGCAGCTTTCTCACGGGGGGGCTTAAGGGAGAGACCCAGTACTTC. Translated, it reads CASSFLTGGLKGETQYF.